This entry lists 17 T cell receptor beta chains sequenced from one sample in a study of CD8+CD57+ T cells in acquired aplastic anemia. TCR beta VDJ and CDR3 profiles were obtained from a genomic DNA template. TCRdb re-called the reads with MiXCR, one entry per CDR3 protein. The sample includes about 190,000 distinct CDR3 sequences, around 59% of them seen just once. Source material: sorted CD4+, CD8+, or CD8+CD57+ T cells (not recorded which) from PBMCs. Receptors were obtained from a human donor in good health, serving as a control.

The chain employs TRBV10-3 and TRBJ1-5; D possibly corresponds to TRBD1 (6 bases). CDR3 size: 14 residues. Between the trimmed V and J ends, which lost 11 bases and 0 bases, there was a span of 14 bases. Germline lookup yields CDR1 ENHRY and CDR2 SYGVKD. The CDR3 sequence is CASQGGDSNQPQHF. The CDR3 DNA reads as TGTGCCTCACAGGGTGGGGATAGCAATCAGCCCCAGCATTTT.

The chain employs TRBV6-9 and TRBJ2-7; 7 bases are shared with TRBD2. Germline V gene lookup returns CDR1 MNHGY and CDR2 SVAAGI. Trimming took 5 bases from V and 7 from J; bases not matched to a gene: 8. The CDR3 extends over 13 amino acids. For the CDR3, the DNA is TGTGCCAGCAGTGTGGGGGAGGGGAGGGAGCAGTACTTC. Protein product: CASSVGEGREQYF.

The chain carries TRBV7-2 and TRBJ2-7; D is perhaps TRBD1 (9 bases). The V gene's germline CDR1 is SGHTA and CDR2 FQGNSA. This CDR3 comprises 16 residues. V lost 6 bases to trimming and J lost 2 bases, with 20 bases between them. The CDR3 region has the DNA TGTGCCAGCAGTTCCGGGGGGGGGACAGGGACCTACGAGCAGTACTTC. It encodes CASSSGGGTGTYEQYF.

The chain recombines TRBV20-1 with TRBJ2-5; D might be TRBD2 (5 bases). CDR3 length: 13 amino acids. Deletions cut 2 bases from V and 2 bases from J, with 9 bases between. Germline CDR1 DFQATT, CDR2 SNEGSKA (reference sequence). The CDR3 coding sequence is TGCAGTGCTAGATTCGGGAAACAAGAGACCCAGTACTTC. Its translation is CSARFGKQETQYF.

V usage is TRBV5-5 and J usage is TRBJ1-6; the match to TRBD1 covers 8 bases. The CDR3 has 17 amino acids. Germline trimming cut 1 base from V and 10 bases from J; bases unmatched to any gene: 13. Germline V gives CDR1 SGHKS, CDR2 YYEKEE (reference sequence). CDR3 sequence (DNA): TGTGCCAGCAGCTTGCGGACAGGGAAAAGCTTCGGGTCACCCCTCCACTTT. It encodes CASSLRTGKSFGSPLHF.

The rearrangement links TRBV10-3 to TRBJ1-2; 7 bases line up with TRBD1. The CDR3 contains 15 residues. The ends lost 3 bases at V and 3 bases at J; junction bases unmatched: 7. Germline loops: CDR1 ENHRY, CDR2 SYGVKD. The CDR3 coding sequence is TGTGCCATCAGTGACCCGCGGACAGGACACTATGGCTACACCTTC. It encodes CAISDPRTGHYGYTF.

The chain couples TRBV19 to TRBJ1-1; a weak D match, TRBD1 (6 bases). This CDR3 spans 15 amino acids. Looked up from germline, CDR1 is LNHDA and CDR2 is SQIVND (reference sequence). V was cut by 4 bases and J by 4 bases, with 16 bases left in between. The CDR3 reads CASSTFPTGTTEAFF. As DNA, the CDR3 is TGTGCCAGTAGTACCTTCCCGACAGGAACCACTGAAGCTTTCTTT.

With regard to this clonotype: A much more abundant neighbour one base away suggests this may be a read error. A read error is likely, as this CDR3 ends without the conserved phenylalanine or tryptophan. The chain links TRBV6-5 to TRBJ2-1, with no clear D. This CDR3 comprises 13 residues. CDR1 and CDR2 (germline): MNHEY, SVGAGI. V lost 6 bases to trimming and J lost 3 bases, with 9 bases between them. The CDR3 sequence is CASRTLGYNEQFS. The CDR3 coding sequence is TGTGCCAGCAGAACTCTAGGCTACAATGAGCAGTTCTCC.

This clonotype has ten or more counts. The chain uses TRBV20-1 and TRBJ2-1; TRBD2 is a possible D gene (6 bases). There are 14 residues in the CDR3. Germline V gene sequence: CDR1 DFQATT, CDR2 SNEGSKA (reference sequence). Trimming removed 5 bases at V and 0 bases at J, with 11 bases between. CDR3 region: CSALGLSSYNEQFF. CDR3 sequence (DNA): TGCAGTGCTCTGGGACTGAGCTCCTACAATGAGCAGTTCTTC.

This clonotype was detected ten times or more. The genes are TRBV20-1 and TRBJ1-5, with a possible D match to TRBD1 (5 bases). V was trimmed by 4 bases and J by 2 bases, leaving 15 bases between them. This CDR3 has 15 amino acids. Germline V lookup: CDR1 DFQATT, CDR2 SNEGSKA (reference sequence). CDR3 in DNA: TGCAGTGCTACGGATCAGGGTGGAGGCAATCAGCCCCAGCATTTT. It yields the protein CSATDQGGGNQPQHF.

This clonotype was observed a few times. V gene TRBV12-3 or TRBV12-4 combines with J gene TRBJ2-7, with D hard to call. This CDR3 has 12 amino acids. V lost 6 bases and J lost 6, with 12 bases in between. CDR3 in DNA: TGTGCCAGCAGCCTGATACGTCGCGAGCAGTACTTC. This encodes CASSLIRREQYF.

This clonotype was recorded at least ten times. The chain links TRBV20-1 to TRBJ2-1; D gene uncertain. Germline CDR1 and CDR2: DFQATT and SNEGSKA (reference sequence). The ends were cut back, 6 bases at V and 7 bases at J, with 19 bases in the middle. The CDR3 length is 14 residues. CDR3 amino acids: CSAPHPLTTNEQFF. Written as DNA, the CDR3 is TGCAGTGCCCCCCATCCCCTAACTACTAATGAGCAGTTCTTC.

This clonotype was observed at least ten times. The chain joins TRBV5-1 to TRBJ2-5, with 10 bases matching TRBD2. The V gene end was trimmed by 4 bases and the J gene end by 5 bases; junction bases not matched to a gene: 8. This CDR3 is 15 amino acids long. Germline CDR1 is SGHRS and CDR2 is YFSETQ. CDR3: CASSRSGGAGETQYF. The CDR3 DNA reads as TGCGCCAGCAGCAGGAGCGGGGGGGCCGGGGAGACCCAGTACTTC.

The chain joins TRBV25-1 to TRBJ2-7; 7 positions match TRBD1. Germline assignment: CDR1 MGHDK and CDR2 SYGVNS. V gave up 6 bases and J gave up 0 bases; unmatched junction bases: 8. The CDR3 sequence is 15 residues long. The CDR3: CASSLDQGVSYEQYF. As DNA, the CDR3 is TGTGCCAGCAGCTTGGACCAGGGGGTCTCCTACGAGCAGTACTTC.

This clonotype has a count of ten or more. This chain uses TRBV6-2 or TRBV6-3 with TRBJ2-7; 8 bases agree with TRBD1. This CDR3 has 16 amino acids. CDR1 is MNHEY, CDR2 SVGEGT, per germline. Germline trimming cut 6 bases from V and 4 bases from J; bases unmatched to any gene: 14. CDR3 bases: TGTGCCAGCAGGGACCGCGGACAGGGCGGTTCGTACGAGCAGTACTTC. Encoded protein: CASRDRGQGGSYEQYF.

The table lists this clonotype with many counts. This chain connects TRBV24-1 to TRBJ1-5; the match to TRBD1 covers 7 bases. There are 17 residues in the CDR3. V lost 4 bases and J lost 7; bases outside the gene matches: 15. In germline, CDR1 is KGHDR, CDR2 SFDVKD. CDR3 sequence reads: CATSDSKGQWGVQPQHF. The CDR3 DNA reads as TGTGCCACCAGTGACTCTAAGGGACAGTGGGGCGTGCAGCCCCAGCATTTT.

The V and J genes are TRBV10-3 and TRBJ2-5; 16 nucleotides line up with TRBD2. J was trimmed by 2 bases and V by 5 bases; bases with no gene match: 8. CDR3 length equals 18 residues. CDR1 ENHRY and CDR2 SYGVKD come from the germline V gene. Here the CDR3 DNA reads TGTGCCATCAGTCGCGAACAGGGACTAGCGGGGGGGCAAGAGACCCAGTACTTC. Its translation: CAISREQGLAGGQETQYF.